This TCR beta chain was recovered during a study of T-cell reconstitution after alpha-beta-depleted transplantation in children. Study outcomes and limitations: Several hundred graft clones that had expanded were reportedly the source of alpha-beta T cells about two months after transplant. T-cell counts and diversity were attributed mostly to newly produced T cells one year after transplant. In some patients, recipient T cells and intrathymic progenitors surviving conditioning explained high day-60 diversity.

V lost 0 bases to trimming and J lost 0 bases; unmatched junction nucleotides: 15. Germline CDR1 DFQATT, CDR2 SNEGSKA (reference sequence). The CDR3 consists of 19 residues. On this clonotype: Antigen unknown.

Construction of the TCRbeta library involved unique molecular identifiers. MiXCR, applied by TCRdb to the PCR reads, yields one record per CDR3 protein. Found here are fewer than 550,000 distinct CDR3 sequences, roughly 11% of them singletons; the top ten hold 14%. The sequencing here drew on PBMCs, mostly from graft donor cells, taken 180 days after TCRalphabeta/CD19-depleted stem cell transplant. The source is a female patient under 10 years old who had a stem cell transplant for aplastic anemia, so the T cells may come from the graft donor. The chain links TRBV20-1 to TRBJ1-1, with 8 bases identical to TRBD1. CDR3 in amino acids: CSARDHGQGPNLMNTEAFF. The CDR3 DNA reads as TGCAGTGCTAGAGATCACGGACAGGGCCCCAATCTTATGAACACTGAAGCTTTCTTT.